This T cell receptor beta chain was retrieved from a study of vaccination effects on CD4 cells after COVID-19 (dated 2022 in TCRdb). Broadly, across the study: In the ViraFEST assay, PBMC were stimulated with viral peptide pools, and TCR sequencing was then used to find antigen-specific CD4+ T cell clonotypes based on their expansion. Altogether, roughly 10 COVID-19 convalescent patients and several SARS-CoV-2-naive healthy vaccine recipients made up the full study. Some 2 million PBMC per well were cultured with around 9.8 ug/ml peptides in IMDM containing around 5.3% human AB serum, about 10 IU/ml IL-2 and gentamicin. Post-vaccine samples across the study were collected a median of 72 days after the second dose, with a range of 14 to 241. Cultures from other donors in the study were sequenced with the Oncomine TCR Beta short-read assay on an Illumina iSeq 100. In both COVID-19 convalescent patients and infection-naive vaccine recipients, the study compared SARS-CoV-2 spike-specific CD4+ TCR repertoires from before mRNA vaccination with those from after it.

Summary of the overall study and its limitations: At late post-vaccination timepoints, both infection-induced and vaccine-induced clones showed marked clonal contraction, consistent with waning T cell responses. The study was limited by a small number of convalescent patients and lacked early post-infection timepoints. In healthy vaccine recipients, vaccine-induced clones were almost all SARS-CoV-2 mono-reactive, with only 1 of 255 being cross-reactive with common cold coronaviruses.

On this clone itself: There is no known antigen for this receptor. No much larger clonotype is one base removed from it; base qualities were not supplied.

The library was obtained by the immunoSEQ multiplex PCR assay. DNA from the CD4+ T cells that had been cultured and isolated underwent TCR beta CDR3 sequencing. The paper's processing steps were these. Non-productive TCR sequences were removed and reads were trimmed to the CDR3 region, keeping CDR3s of at least 7 amino acids. The MANAFEST web app was used to pick out antigen-specific clonotypes by comparing their expansion in peptide wells with that in reference cultures. For clones to be considered positive, expansion at FDR<0.05 versus reference and all other wells, an odds ratio above 5, and a frequency above 0.1% in two replicate wells were required. Cross-reactive clonotypes were defined as significantly expanded in SARS-CoV-2 spike wells and in at least one common cold coronavirus spike condition. Levenshtein distance calculated with the stringdist R package was used to assess CDR3 similarity, and unrooted trees were constructed with ape in R 3.6.1. As stored in TCRdb, this immuneACCESS dataset retains in-frame rearrangements with V and J assigned. A fraction of the clones does not appear; measured against another copy, unresolved V genes explain less than half of the discrepancy, and the remainder lacks a known reason. D and trimming come from the DNA, and the V and J calls and clone size come from that table. The sample has roughly 45,000 clones on record, 72% of them singletons. The ten largest clones add up to 9% to 10% of the sample.

After approximately eleven days of culture, CD4+ T cells were isolated with the EasySep CD4+ T cell isolation kit. Participants received two doses of either the BNT162b2 or the mRNA-1273 mRNA SARS-CoV-2 vaccine. Negative nucleocapsid antibody results before and after vaccination confirmed that the healthy vaccine recipients had no prior SARS-CoV-2 infection. Half of the culture medium was replaced with fresh IL-2-containing medium on days 3 and 7. Unless noted otherwise, every peptide stimulation condition was grown in triplicate wells. PBMC were separated from whole blood using Ficoll-Paque Plus gradient centrifugation and were then either cryopreserved at -140C or used fresh. The QIAamp micro DNA kit was used to extract genomic DNA from the cultured CD4+ T cells. This clonotype was sampled from a human donor who received a COVID-19 vaccine. This specimen was CD4+ T cells from PBMCs cultured without peptide, taken after COVID-19 vaccination.

The CDR3 region has the sequence CASSKEERGTSGGYTQYF. The DNA is as follows: TGTGCCAGCAGCAAAGAAGAAAGGGGGACTAGCGGGGGATATACGCAGTATTTT. The chain employs TRBV21-1 and TRBJ2-3; the D call of TRBD2 is as the table states it, not checked on the DNA. TRBV21-1 is a documented pseudogene. The CDR3 spans 18 residues, from the cysteine through the phenylalanine. The read is trimmed to its CDR3 DNA, 54 bases read in frame from base 1.